This entry is about one T cell receptor beta chain. This clonotype was counted at least ten times. The target of this receptor is not known. No base quality information exists; no much larger clone differs at one position. The CDR3 contains 13 residues, cysteine and phenylalanine counted. Only the CDR3 DNA is retained, 39 bases long and in frame from the first base. Trimming at the junction amounts to 4 bases on V and 4 bases on J, and the germline ends lie 11 bases apart. cDNA synthesis used template-switch 5'RACE with a primer carrying a 10-nucleotide random unique molecular identifier tagging each TCR transcript. Each sequencing run produced over 160 million TCR-beta sequences covering 15-18 subjects. The RNeasy kit was used to extract total RNA. TCR-beta VDJ regions were amplified with primers for the TCR constant region and the 5'RACE anchor, using the KAPA Real-time Library Amplification kit. Sample indexes and Illumina adaptors were added in a first PCR, and a second PCR then increased library yield. After Ampure bead purification, the TCR product of roughly 650 bp was size-selected on a 2% E-gel SizeSelection system. Before pooling, library quality was assessed on a Bioanalyzer, concentration was determined with Qubit, and library quantification was performed with the Kapa Library Quantification kit. An Illumina HiSeq 2500 was used to sequence the libraries paired-end at 2 x 150 bp. To increase sequence diversity, roughly 24-31% phiX was spiked into each library pool. Under the source paper's analysis protocol: The quality-filtered reads were processed with the UMI-based MiGEC pipeline, whose error correction step removed more than 85% of the raw TCR sequences. IMGT germline references were used for alignment of VDJ genes, and clonotypes were defined by a unique CDR3 amino acid sequence together with V-J genes. Clonal expansion, Shannon diversity and CDR3 relatedness (CalcPairwiseDistances, ClusterSamples) were evaluated with VDJtools, and phylogenetic trees were built with CLCbio workbench. Using coefficient-of-variation modelling across technical triplicates, the study counted a clone as expanded if it had at least 8 unique UMIs. In TCRdb, the public reads were trimmed at Q25 with fastp and aligned with MiXCR, with productive beta chains retained. Rows merge per CDR3 protein into single entries with the most common DNA and genes. For this entry, the V and J calls and clone size follow TCRdb and not the study's own pipeline. For this sample there are approximately 48,000 distinct CDR3 sequences; approximately 10% appear just once. About 5.2% of the sample goes to the ten largest clones.

This record comes from a study of neurological immune-mediated disorders (dated by TCRdb to about 2019). Notes on the research overall: The study compared peripheral blood TCR-beta repertoires of HTLV-I-associated myelopathy (HAM/TSP) patients, multiple sclerosis patients and healthy controls using UMI-based sequencing. The 95 to 120 TCR-beta libraries included longitudinal samples, technical triplicates and paired sorted CD4+ and CD8+ T-cell subsets alongside PBMC samples. The cohort comprised 68 subjects: about 14 HAM/TSP patients, around 34 multiple sclerosis patients and around 20 healthy controls. Results the study describes overall, beyond this receptor: TCR clonal expansion was greatest in HAM/TSP patients and smallest in MS patients, who ranked below even healthy controls. No identical CDR3 amino acid sequences were found to be shared among expanded clones across subjects, suggesting that TCR-beta repertoires were private in all groups.

For unsorted PBMC libraries, 2 million PBMCs were used after storage in RNAlater at -80 degrees C until RNA extraction. Peripheral blood underwent Ficoll-Hypaque density gradient centrifugation to isolate PBMCs, which were then cryopreserved in liquid nitrogen. Sequenced sample: PBMCs. The receptor was derived from a man aged 65-85 years with HTLV-1-associated myelopathy (HAM/TSP). Here the chain combines TRBV12-3 or TRBV12-4 and TRBJ2-7; confidence is insufficient to name the D gene. The nucleotide sequence is TGTGCCAGCAGTTACCACTTCGGGTACGAGCAGTACTTC. It specifies CASSYHFGYEQYF.